Following are 25 T cell receptor beta chains from one sample sequenced in a study of beta chain features in type 1 diabetes. What was sequenced were expressed TCRB transcripts, since all of the isolated RNA had been reverse transcribed. Clones were sequenced by immunoSEQ multiplex PCR, and TCRdb holds only the in-frame ones, with some missing. Of fewer than 400,000 clones in the sample, under 8.5% are singletons; the top ten hold more than 0.4%. Specimen: central memory CD4+ T cells from blood. All receptors come from a woman aged 18-30 years in good health.

This clone was seen only a few times. The chain carries TRBV5-4 and TRBJ2-5; 9 positions match TRBD2. V shed 4 bases, J shed 2 bases, and the junction held 12 bases outside the gene matches. The CDR3 length is 17 residues. The germline gives CDR1 SGHNT, CDR2 YYREEE (reference sequence). The CDR3, as DNA: TGTGCCAGCAGCCCCGGGGGGCTAGCGGGAACGCAAGAGACCCAGTACTTC. Translated, it gives CASSPGGLAGTQETQYF.

The chain has TRBV2 and TRBJ2-7; no reliable D call. CDR1 and CDR2 from the germline V gene are SNHLY and FYNNEI. The CDR3 loop spans 14 amino acids. The ends were cut back, 6 bases at V and 2 bases at J, with 14 bases in the middle. In nucleotides, the CDR3 is TGTGCCAGCAGAGTGGGCAGGCAAACCTACGAGCAGTACTTC. Its protein is CASRVGRQTYEQYF.

The V and J genes are TRBV18 and TRBJ1-1; no definite D call. The CDR3 consists of 16 residues. Germline CDR1 reads KGHSH; CDR2 reads LQKENI. The germline V and J ends were trimmed by 3 bases and 6 bases, with 20 bases remaining between them. The CDR3: CASSPQWAFLQAEAFF. The CDR3 DNA sequence: TGTGCCAGCTCACCTCAGTGGGCTTTCCTCCAGGCTGAAGCTTTCTTT. Combining the CDR3 with reference TRBV18 and TRBJ1-1 gives the whole variable domain NAGVMQNPRHLVRRRGQEARLRCSPMKGHSHVYWYRQLPEEGLKFMVYLQKENIIDESGMPKERFSAEFPKEGPSILRIQQVVRGDSAAYFCASSPQWAFLQAEAFFGQGTRLTVV.

On this clone: Given a much more abundant clone one base away, this may be a read error. Other DNA sequences in this specimen translate into the identical CDR3. V is TRBV7-2 and J is TRBJ2-7; 8 nucleotides line up with TRBD1. The CDR3 consists of 13 residues. With 1 base clipped from V and 5 bases from J, the junction kept 1 base outside the gene matches. CDR1 is SGHTA and CDR2 is FQGNSA in the germline V gene. The CDR3: CASSLGQGNEQYF. CDR3 coding DNA: TGTGCCAGCAGCTTAGGACAGGGGAACGAGCAGTACTTC.

This sequence joins TRBV6-5 and TRBJ2-5, with TRBD1 matching 7 bases. Looked up from germline, CDR1 is MNHEY and CDR2 is SVGAGI. Germline trimming cut 0 bases from V and 6 bases from J; bases unmatched to any gene: 1. The CDR3 consists of 13 residues. CDR3 sequence reads: CASSYSQGKTQYF. The CDR3 bases are TGTGCCAGCAGTTACTCACAGGGGAAGACCCAGTACTTC.

This clone appeared a few times. The chain employs TRBV4-1 and TRBJ2-7; 10 bases map to TRBD2. J was trimmed by 7 bases and V by 1 base; bases with no gene match: 13. The CDR3 contains 17 residues. The germline V gene has CDR1 MGHRA and CDR2 YSYEKL. The CDR3 bases are TGCGCCAGCAGCCAAGGGAGTGCTAGCGGGAGCTCGAGGGAGCAGTACTTC. Residues: CASSQGSASGSSREQYF.

This sequence joins TRBV28 and TRBJ1-5; the match to TRBD1 covers 9 bases. CDR1 is MDHEN, CDR2 SYDVKM, per germline. The CDR3 length is 16 residues. Trimming at V came to 6 bases and at J to 7 bases, leaving 13 bases not matched to a gene. This CDR3 reads CASRYPVGQGGQPQHF. The CDR3 nucleotides read TGTGCCAGCAGGTATCCGGTGGGACAGGGCGGCCAGCCCCAGCATTTT.

This clone was observed at least ten times. The gene calls are TRBV18 and TRBJ2-7; a weak D match, TRBD2 (5 bases). There are 12 residues in the CDR3. Between the trimmed V and J ends, which lost 3 bases and 7 bases, there was a span of 10 bases. CDR1 KGHSH and CDR2 LQKENI come from the germline V gene. CDR3 sequence (DNA): TGTGCCAGCTCACCCGCCGGGAAGGAGCAGTACTTC. This gives the protein CASSPAGKEQYF.

V gene TRBV20-1 combines with J gene TRBJ2-5; D gene unclear. Looked up from germline, CDR1 is DFQATT and CDR2 is SNEGSKA (reference sequence). V was cut by 1 base and J by 4 bases, with 4 bases left in between. This CDR3 has 11 amino acids. The CDR3 reads CSARGVETQYF. CDR3 DNA sequence: TGCAGTGCTAGAGGGGTAGAGACCCAGTACTTC.

The chain joins TRBV7-2 to TRBJ2-7, with 11 bases fitting TRBD1. Germline lookup yields CDR1 SGHTA and CDR2 FQGNSA. V gave up 3 bases and J gave up 6 bases; unmatched junction bases: 4. The CDR3 has 14 residues. The DNA of the CDR3 is TGTGCCAGCAGCTTTAGGACAGGGGGCCCCGAGCAGTACTTC. Protein: CASSFRTGGPEQYF.

This chain joins TRBV28 and TRBJ2-7, with a weak D call TRBD1 (5 bases). V was shortened by 3 bases and J by 2 bases, with 14 bases between the two germline ends. CDR3 length equals 15 residues. Per the germline V gene, CDR1 is MDHEN and CDR2 is SYDVKM. For the CDR3, the DNA is TGTGCCAGCAGTTTGGGCAAAACAGGAGCCTACGAGCAGTACTTC. As protein: CASSLGKTGAYEQYF.

There are a few counts of this clone. The chain joins TRBV11-2 to TRBJ2-3; possible D gene TRBD2, 6 bases. The ends were cut back, 3 bases at V and 4 bases at J, with 8 bases in the middle. Looked up from germline, CDR1 is SGHAT and CDR2 is FQNNGV. The CDR3 sequence is 13 residues long. This CDR3 reads CASSFWGADTQYF. The CDR3 DNA is TGTGCCAGCAGCTTTTGGGGGGCAGATACGCAGTATTTT.

This clone was counted only a few times. The chain is built from TRBV5-5 and TRBJ2-3; maybe TRBD2 (6 bases). V was shortened by 4 bases and J by 2 bases, with 11 bases between the two germline ends. This CDR3 is built from 14 residues. Germline-derived CDR1 and CDR2 are SGHKS and YYEKEE (reference sequence). The CDR3 is CASSGGTNTDTQYF. The DNA of the CDR3 is TGTGCCAGCAGCGGCGGGACCAACACAGATACGCAGTATTTT.

This clone came up a few times. CDR3 amino acids: CASSQGVLETQYF. The CDR3 DNA follows: TGTGCCAGCTCTCAAGGGGTATTGGAGACCCAGTACTTC. The chain combines TRBV18 with TRBJ2-5; D might be TRBD1 (5 bases). The germline V and J ends were trimmed by 6 bases and 5 bases, with 13 bases remaining between them. In germline, CDR1 is KGHSH, CDR2 LQKENI. The CDR3 consists of 13 residues.

In its sample, this clone was seen many times. This sequence joins TRBV7-8 and TRBJ2-1, with 9 bases matching TRBD1. Trimming at V came to 3 bases and at J to 6 bases, leaving 6 bases not matched to a gene. The CDR3 is 15 amino acids. CDR1 is SGHVS and CDR2 is FQNEAQ in the germline V gene. As DNA, the CDR3 is TGTGCCAGCAGCTTGATACCGGGACAGGGCAATGAGCAGTTCTTC. Protein product: CASSLIPGQGNEQFF.

This clone turned up a few times. The V and J genes are TRBV6-5 and TRBJ2-7; 9 positions match TRBD1. This CDR3 spans 15 amino acids. Germline CDR1 and CDR2: MNHEY and SVGAGI. V was clipped by 1 base and J by 3 bases; unmatched bases: 4. CDR3 residues: CASSYFPGQGYEQYF. The CDR3 DNA reads TGTGCCAGCAGTTACTTTCCGGGACAGGGCTACGAGCAGTACTTC.

At least ten counts were recorded for this clone. This sequence joins TRBV11-2 and TRBJ1-3; D remains unclear. V shed 3 bases and J shed 1 base, with 4 bases lying between them. The CDR3 has 13 amino acids. Germline-derived CDR1 and CDR2 are SGHAT and FQNNGV. This CDR3 is CASSFASGNTIYF. The CDR3 coding sequence is TGTGCCAGCAGCTTTGCGTCTGGAAACACCATATATTTT.

This clone was observed a few times. V usage is TRBV19 and J usage is TRBJ1-5; TRBD1 might be the D (5 bases). V dropped 5 bases and J dropped 5 bases, with 10 bases sitting between them. Germline CDR1 is LNHDA and CDR2 is SQIVND (reference sequence). The CDR3 has 13 residues. As DNA, the CDR3 is TGTGCCAGTAGTGCCAGGGCCTATCAGCCCCAGCATTTT. Translation gives CASSARAYQPQHF.

This clone was seen a few times. The chain uses TRBV6-1 and TRBJ2-1; possibly TRBD2 for D (5 bases). The V and J ends lost 0 bases and 8 bases respectively, with 14 bases between them. Germline CDR1 reads MNHNS; CDR2 reads SASEGT. This CDR3 spans 15 amino acids. The DNA for the CDR3 is TGTGCCAGCAGTGAAGCGGCGGCTCCGGGGTATGAGCAGTTCTTC. It yields the protein CASSEAAAPGYEQFF.

This clone was found a few times. This rearrangement joins TRBV5-1 to TRBJ2-7; the match to TRBD2 covers 7 bases. CDR3 size: 16 residues. Losses at the gene ends were 0 bases for V and 4 bases for J; bases not matched to a gene: 10. Per the germline V gene, CDR1 is SGHRS and CDR2 is YFSETQ. DNA for the CDR3: TGCGCCAGCAGCTTGGTAGGCGGGAGTTTGGGATACGAGCAGTACTTC. Translating gives CASSLVGGSLGYEQYF.

The gene calls are TRBV7-2 and TRBJ2-3; 12 bases agree with TRBD2. V lost 4 bases and J lost 5; bases outside the gene matches: 7. The CDR3 runs to 16 residues. Germline V gives CDR1 SGHTA, CDR2 FQGNSA. Written as DNA, the CDR3 is TGTGCCAGCAGCTCCGGACTAGCGGGATTAGGAGATACGCAGTATTTT. This sequence encodes CASSSGLAGLGDTQYF.

This clone has more than one count but fewer than ten. The chain joins TRBV9 to TRBJ2-1, with a weak D call TRBD2 (5 bases). Trimming pared 0 bases from V and 0 bases from J, leaving 7 bases between. From germline, CDR1 is SGDLS and CDR2 YYNGEE. The CDR3 consists of 15 residues. The CDR3 DNA follows: TGTGCCAGCAGCGTAGCGGGGAACTCCTACAATGAGCAGTTCTTC. Translating it yields CASSVAGNSYNEQFF.

The chain carries TRBV7-2 and TRBJ2-5; D gene uncertain. CDR1 SGHTA and CDR2 FQGNSA come from the germline V gene. Trimming took 6 bases from V and 2 from J, leaving 19 bases between them. The CDR3 length is 16 residues. CDR3 coding DNA: TGTGCCAGCAGATCTCACCTGACTCAGAGTCAAGAGACCCAGTACTTC. Translating it yields CASRSHLTQSQETQYF.

In this sample, this clone turned up many times. The V and J genes are TRBV5-1 and TRBJ2-1, with TRBD1 identical over 10 bases. Looked up from germline, CDR1 is SGHRS and CDR2 is YFSETQ. Losses at the gene ends were 3 bases for V and 8 bases for J; bases not matched to a gene: 11. This CDR3 has 16 residues. CDR3 sequence (DNA): TGCGCCAGCAGCTACACTCCGGGACAGGGGAACGATGAGCAGTTCTTC. Protein: CASSYTPGQGNDEQFF.

V gene TRBV10-2 combines with J gene TRBJ2-1, with 9 nucleotides matching TRBD2. CDR3 length: 16 amino acids. Per the germline V gene, CDR1 is WSHSY and CDR2 is SAAADI. V trimming: 8 bases; J trimming: 3 bases; junction bases outside the gene matches: 11. CDR3 coding DNA: TGCGCCAGCGTCTTGAGCGGGAGGAACGACTACAATGAGCAGTTCTTC. It translates to CASVLSGRNDYNEQFF.